This T cell receptor beta chain emerged from a study of blood T cell repertoires in COVID-19. Study information: The study drew acute and convalescent COVID-19 samples from the United States, Italy and Spain. Sources were T cells, B-cell-depleted T cells, or PBMCs; the material itself was cDNA or gDNA.

Original handling: Reference gene primer amplification gave estimated nucleated cell counts. Method: immunoSEQ multiplex PCR; TCRdb's copy keeps in-frame clones and lacks some. V and J calls and clone size are as listed in that table; D and trimming were resolved from the DNA. The sample has about 210,000 clones, 92% seen once; the top ten hold 0.95% to 1.5%. V was cut by 2 bases and J by 11 bases, with 15 bases left in between. Germline assignment: CDR1 LGHDT and CDR2 YNNKEL (reference sequence). The CDR3 consists of 13 residues. Material: peripheral blood. The sequence derives from a man aged 25-45 years with acute or convalescent COVID-19. This chain joins TRBV3-1 (or the pseudogene TRBV3-2) and TRBJ1-1; D is possibly TRBD1 (6 bases). This CDR3 is CASSQQSAGAAFF. CDR3 in DNA: TGTGCCAGCAGCCAACAGTCGGCAGGGGCGGCTTTCTTT.